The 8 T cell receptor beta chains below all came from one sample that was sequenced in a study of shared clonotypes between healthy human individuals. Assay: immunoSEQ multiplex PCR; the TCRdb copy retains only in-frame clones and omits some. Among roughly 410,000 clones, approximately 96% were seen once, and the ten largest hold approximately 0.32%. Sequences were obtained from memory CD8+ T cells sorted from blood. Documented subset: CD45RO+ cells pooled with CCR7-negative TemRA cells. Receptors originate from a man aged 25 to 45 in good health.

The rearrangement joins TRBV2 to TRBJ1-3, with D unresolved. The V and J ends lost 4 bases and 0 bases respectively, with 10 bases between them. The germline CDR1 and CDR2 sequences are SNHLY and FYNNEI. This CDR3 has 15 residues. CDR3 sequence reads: CASSGLAISGNTIYF. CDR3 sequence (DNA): TGTGCCAGCAGTGGCTTAGCGATCTCTGGAAACACCATATATTTT.

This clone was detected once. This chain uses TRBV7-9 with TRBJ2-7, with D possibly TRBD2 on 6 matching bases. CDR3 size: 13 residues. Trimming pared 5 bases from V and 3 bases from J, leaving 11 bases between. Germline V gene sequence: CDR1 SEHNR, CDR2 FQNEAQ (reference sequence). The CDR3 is CASSIVGGYEQYF. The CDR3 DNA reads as TGTGCCAGCAGCATAGTCGGGGGCTACGAGCAGTACTTC.

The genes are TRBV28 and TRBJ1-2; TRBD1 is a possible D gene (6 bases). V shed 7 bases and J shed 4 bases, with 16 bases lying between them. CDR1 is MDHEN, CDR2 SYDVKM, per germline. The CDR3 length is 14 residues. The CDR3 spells CASTRTERTYGYTF. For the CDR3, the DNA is TGTGCCAGCACCCGGACAGAGAGGACCTATGGCTACACCTTC.

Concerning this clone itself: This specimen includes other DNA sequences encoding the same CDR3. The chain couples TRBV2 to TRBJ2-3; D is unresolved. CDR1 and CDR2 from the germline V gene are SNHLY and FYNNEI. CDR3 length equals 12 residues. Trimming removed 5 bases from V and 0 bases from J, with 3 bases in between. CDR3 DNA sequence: TGTGCCAGCAGTTCTAGCACAGATACGCAGTATTTT. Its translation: CASSSSTDTQYF.

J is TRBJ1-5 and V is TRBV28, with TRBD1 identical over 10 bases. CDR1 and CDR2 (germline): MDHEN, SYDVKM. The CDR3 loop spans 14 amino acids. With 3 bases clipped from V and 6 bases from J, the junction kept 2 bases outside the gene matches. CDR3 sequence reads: CASSFGTGVQPQHF. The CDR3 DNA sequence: TGTGCCAGCAGTTTTGGGACAGGGGTTCAGCCCCAGCATTTT.

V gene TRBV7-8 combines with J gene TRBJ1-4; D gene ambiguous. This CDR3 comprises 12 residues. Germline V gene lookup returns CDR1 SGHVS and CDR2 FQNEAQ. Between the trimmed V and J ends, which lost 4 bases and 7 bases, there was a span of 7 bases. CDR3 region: CASSSRGEKLFF. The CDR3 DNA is TGTGCCAGCAGCTCCAGAGGTGAAAAACTGTTTTTT.

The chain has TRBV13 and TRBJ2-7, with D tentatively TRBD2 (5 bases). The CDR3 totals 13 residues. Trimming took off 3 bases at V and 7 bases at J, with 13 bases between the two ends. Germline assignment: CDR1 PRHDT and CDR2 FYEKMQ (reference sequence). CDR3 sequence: CASSLYPGGEQYF. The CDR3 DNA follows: TGTGCCAGCAGCTTGTACCCGGGCGGGGAGCAGTACTTC. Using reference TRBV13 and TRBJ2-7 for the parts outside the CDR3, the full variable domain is AAGVIQSPRHLIKEKRETATLKCYPIPRHDTVYWYQQGPGQDPQFLISFYEKMQSDKGSIPDRFSAQQFSDYHSELNMSSLELGDSALYFCASSLYPGGEQYFGPGTRLTVT.

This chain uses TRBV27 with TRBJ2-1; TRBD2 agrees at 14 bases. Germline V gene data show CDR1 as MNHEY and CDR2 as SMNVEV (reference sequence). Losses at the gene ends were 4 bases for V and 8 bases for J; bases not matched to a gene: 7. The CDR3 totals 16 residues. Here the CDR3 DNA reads TGTGCCAGCAGTTCCCCCGGGACTAGCGGGAGTTATGAGCAGTTCTTC. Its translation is CASSSPGTSGSYEQFF.